This TCR beta chain stems from a study of spatial heterogeneity in lung cancer. This clonotype was detected a few times. At one end, the junction sequence differs from germline, possibly due to a read error. Time point: sample taken at primary tumor resection. Whole RNA was taken from tumor, nontumor lung or frozen PBMC; it was then sequenced unsorted. Using its own MiXCR run on the 5' RACE reads, TCRdb lists one record per CDR3 protein. This table holds approximately 40,000 distinct CDR3 sequences, approximately 6.3% found once. The starting material was PBMCs, obtained at surgery. The receptor was isolated from a female donor with early-stage non-small cell lung cancer.

CDR3 protein: CASSQGDREERHF. CDR3 bases: TGTGCCAGCAGCCAAGGGGACAGGGAGGAAAGGCATTTC. The gene calls are TRBV14 and TRBJ2-7; 9 bases align to TRBD1. The CDR3 is 13 residues long. Germline V gene sequence: CDR1 SGHDN, CDR2 FVKESK.